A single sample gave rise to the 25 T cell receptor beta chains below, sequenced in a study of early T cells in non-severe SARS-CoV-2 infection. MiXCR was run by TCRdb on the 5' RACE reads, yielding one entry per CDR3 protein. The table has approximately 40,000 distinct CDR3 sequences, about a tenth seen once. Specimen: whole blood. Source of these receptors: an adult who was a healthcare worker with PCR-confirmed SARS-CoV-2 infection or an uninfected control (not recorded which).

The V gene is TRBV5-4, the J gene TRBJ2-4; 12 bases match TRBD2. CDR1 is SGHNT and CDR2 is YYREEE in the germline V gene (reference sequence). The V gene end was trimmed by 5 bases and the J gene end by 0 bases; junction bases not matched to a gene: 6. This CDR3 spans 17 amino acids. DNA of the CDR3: TGTGCCAGCAGTCACAAGACTAGCGGGGGAGCCAAAAACATTCAGTACTTC. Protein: CASSHKTSGGAKNIQYF.

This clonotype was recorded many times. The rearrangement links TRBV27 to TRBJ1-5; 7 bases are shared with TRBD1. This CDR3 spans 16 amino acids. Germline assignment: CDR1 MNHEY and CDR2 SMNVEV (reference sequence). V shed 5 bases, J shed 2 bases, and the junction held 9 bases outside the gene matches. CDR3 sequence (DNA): TGTGCCAGCAGTATGGGAGGCAGGGGGGGCAATCAGCCCCAGCATTTT. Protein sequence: CASSMGGRGGNQPQHF.

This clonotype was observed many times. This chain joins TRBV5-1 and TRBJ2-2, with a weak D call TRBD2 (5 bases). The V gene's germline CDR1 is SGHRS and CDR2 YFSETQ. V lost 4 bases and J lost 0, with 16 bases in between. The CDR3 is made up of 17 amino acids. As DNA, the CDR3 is TGCGCCAGCAGCGCGAGCGGCAACCCCGCGAACACCGGGGAGCTGTTTTTT. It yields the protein CASSASGNPANTGELFF.

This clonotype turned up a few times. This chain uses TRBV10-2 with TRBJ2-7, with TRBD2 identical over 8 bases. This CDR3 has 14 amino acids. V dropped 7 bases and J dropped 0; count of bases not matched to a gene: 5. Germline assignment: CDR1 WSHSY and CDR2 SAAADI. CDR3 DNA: TGCGCCAGCATCGGAGCGGGGGCCTCCTACGAGCAGTACTTC. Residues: CASIGAGASYEQYF.

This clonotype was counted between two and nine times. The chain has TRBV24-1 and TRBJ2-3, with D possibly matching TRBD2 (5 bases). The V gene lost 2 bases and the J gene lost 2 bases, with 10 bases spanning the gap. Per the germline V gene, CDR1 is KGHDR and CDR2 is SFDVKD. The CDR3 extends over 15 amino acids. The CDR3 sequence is CATSDSGLTTDTQYF. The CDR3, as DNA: TGTGCCACCAGTGATTCTGGACTTACCACAGATACGCAGTATTTT.

Here the CDR3 DNA reads TGTGCCAGCAGCGAACGCCCGAGGGTCACTGAAGCTTTCTTT. Its protein product is CASSERPRVTEAFF. The genes are TRBV7-3 and TRBJ1-1; D gene ambiguous. Trimming pared 5 bases from V and 4 bases from J, leaving 14 bases between. The CDR3 has 14 amino acids. Germline assignment: CDR1 SGHTA and CDR2 FQGTGA.

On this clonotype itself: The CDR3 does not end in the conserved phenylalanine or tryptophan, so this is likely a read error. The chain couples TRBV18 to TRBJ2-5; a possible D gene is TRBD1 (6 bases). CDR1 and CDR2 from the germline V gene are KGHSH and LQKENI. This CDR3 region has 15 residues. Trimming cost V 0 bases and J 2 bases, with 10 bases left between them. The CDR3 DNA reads TGTGCCAGCTCACCACCCTCAGGACAGCAAGAGACCCAGTACTCC. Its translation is CASSPPSGQQETQYS.

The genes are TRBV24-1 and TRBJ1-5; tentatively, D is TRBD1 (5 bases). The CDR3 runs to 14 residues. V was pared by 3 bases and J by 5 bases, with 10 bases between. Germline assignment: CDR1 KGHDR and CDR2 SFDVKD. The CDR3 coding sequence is TGTGCCACCAGTGATACGGGGGTTCATCAGCCCCAGCATTTT. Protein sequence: CATSDTGVHQPQHF.

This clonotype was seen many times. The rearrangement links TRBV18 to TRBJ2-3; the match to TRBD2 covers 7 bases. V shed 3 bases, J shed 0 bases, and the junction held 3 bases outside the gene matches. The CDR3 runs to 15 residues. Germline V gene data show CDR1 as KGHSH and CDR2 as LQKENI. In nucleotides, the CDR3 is TGTGCCAGCTCACCCGTGGGGGGGAGCACAGATACGCAGTATTTT. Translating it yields CASSPVGGSTDTQYF.

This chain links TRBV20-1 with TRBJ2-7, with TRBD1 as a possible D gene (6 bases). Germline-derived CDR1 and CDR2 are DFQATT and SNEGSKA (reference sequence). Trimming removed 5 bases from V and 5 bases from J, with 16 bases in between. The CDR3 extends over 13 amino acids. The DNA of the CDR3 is TGCAGTGCTTACAGGGCCGGGGCGGACGAGCAGTACTTC. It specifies CSAYRAGADEQYF.

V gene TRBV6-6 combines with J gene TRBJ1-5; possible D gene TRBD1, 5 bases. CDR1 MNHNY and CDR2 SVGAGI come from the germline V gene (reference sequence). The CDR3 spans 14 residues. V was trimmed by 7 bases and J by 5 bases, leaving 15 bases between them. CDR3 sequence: CASNAQGPDQPQHF. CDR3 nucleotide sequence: TGTGCCAGCAACGCGCAGGGTCCAGATCAGCCCCAGCATTTT.

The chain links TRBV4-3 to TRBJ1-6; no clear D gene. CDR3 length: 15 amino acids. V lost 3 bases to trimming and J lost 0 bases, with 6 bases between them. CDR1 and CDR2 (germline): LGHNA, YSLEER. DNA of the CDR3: TGCGCCAGCAGCCAGGAGAGCTCCTATAATTCACCCCTCCACTTT. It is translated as CASSQESSYNSPLHF.

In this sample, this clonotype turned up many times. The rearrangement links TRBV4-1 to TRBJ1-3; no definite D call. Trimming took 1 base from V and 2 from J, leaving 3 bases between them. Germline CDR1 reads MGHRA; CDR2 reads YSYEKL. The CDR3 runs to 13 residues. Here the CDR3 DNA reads TGCGCCAGCAGCCAAGCCGCTGGAAACACCATATATTTT. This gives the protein CASSQAAGNTIYF.

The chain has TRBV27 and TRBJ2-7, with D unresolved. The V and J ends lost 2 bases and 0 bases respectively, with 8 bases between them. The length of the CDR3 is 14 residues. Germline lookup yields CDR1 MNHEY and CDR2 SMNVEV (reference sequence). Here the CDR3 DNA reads TGTGCCAGCAGTTTAGTAAAGGCCTCCTACGAGCAGTACTTC. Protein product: CASSLVKASYEQYF.

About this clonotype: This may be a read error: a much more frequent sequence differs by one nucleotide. CDR3 sequence (DNA): TGTGCCAGCAGTTTGGGACTCGAGCAGTTCTTC. Translation gives CASSLGLEQFF. J is TRBJ2-1 and V is TRBV6-2 or TRBV6-3, with a weak D call TRBD2 (6 bases). Trimming stripped 4 bases from V and 10 bases from J, with 8 bases between. The germline gives CDR1 MNHEY, CDR2 SVGEGT. The length of the CDR3 is 11 residues.

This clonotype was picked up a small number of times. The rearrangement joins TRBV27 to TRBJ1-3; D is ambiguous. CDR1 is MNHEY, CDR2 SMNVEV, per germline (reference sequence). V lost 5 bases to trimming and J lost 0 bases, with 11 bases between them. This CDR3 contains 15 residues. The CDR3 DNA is TGTGCCAGCAGTCCGGCAAAAAGCTCTGGAAACACCATATATTTT. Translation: CASSPAKSSGNTIYF.

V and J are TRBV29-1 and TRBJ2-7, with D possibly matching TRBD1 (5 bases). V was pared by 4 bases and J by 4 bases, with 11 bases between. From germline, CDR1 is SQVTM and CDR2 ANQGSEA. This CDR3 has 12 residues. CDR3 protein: CSVGREGYEQYF. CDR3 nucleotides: TGCAGCGTTGGCAGGGAAGGATACGAGCAGTACTTC.

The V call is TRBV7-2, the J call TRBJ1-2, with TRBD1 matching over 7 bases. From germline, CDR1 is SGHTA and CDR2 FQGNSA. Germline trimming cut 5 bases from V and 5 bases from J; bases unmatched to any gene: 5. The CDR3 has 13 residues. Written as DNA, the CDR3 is TGTGCCAGCAGCCACAGGGGTGGTTATGGCTACACCTTC. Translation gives CASSHRGGYGYTF.

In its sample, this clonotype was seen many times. In DNA, the CDR3 is TGTGCCATCAGCGCTCCAGGGGGTAGGCAAGAGACCCAGTACTTC. This translates into CAISAPGGRQETQYF. V is TRBV10-3 and J is TRBJ2-5, with 7 positions matching TRBD1. The CDR3 contains 15 residues. CDR1 and CDR2 (germline): ENHRY, SYGVKD. With V trimmed by 6 bases and J by 2 bases, 9 bases remained unmatched.

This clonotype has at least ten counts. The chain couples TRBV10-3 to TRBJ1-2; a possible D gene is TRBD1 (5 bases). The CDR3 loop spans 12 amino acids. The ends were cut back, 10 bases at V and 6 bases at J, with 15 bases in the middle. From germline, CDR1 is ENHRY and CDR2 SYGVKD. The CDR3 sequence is CATARDRNGYTF. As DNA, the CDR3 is TGTGCCACCGCCAGGGATAGAAATGGCTACACCTTC.

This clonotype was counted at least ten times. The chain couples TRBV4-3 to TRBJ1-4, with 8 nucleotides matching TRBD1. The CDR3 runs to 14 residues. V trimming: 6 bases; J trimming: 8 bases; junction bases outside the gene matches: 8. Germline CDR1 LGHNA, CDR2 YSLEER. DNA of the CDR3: TGCGCCAGCAGTCCAGGGGGCGCCGGCGAAAAACTGTTTTTT. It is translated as CASSPGGAGEKLFF.

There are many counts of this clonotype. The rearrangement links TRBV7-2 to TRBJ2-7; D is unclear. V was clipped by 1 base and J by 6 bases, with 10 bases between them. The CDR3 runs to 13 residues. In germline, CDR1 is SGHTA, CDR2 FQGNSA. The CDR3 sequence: CASSLGSQREQYF. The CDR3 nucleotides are TGTGCCAGCAGCTTAGGATCCCAGCGCGAGCAGTACTTC.

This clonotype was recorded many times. CDR3 bases: TGTGCCAGCAGCTTTAACAGACAGGGGGCAGGAAAAGCTTTCTTT. Protein sequence: CASSFNRQGAGKAFF. The genes are TRBV5-5 and TRBJ1-1; 10 bases are shared with TRBD1. Germline CDR1 is SGHKS and CDR2 is YYEKEE (reference sequence). The V gene end was trimmed by 2 bases and the J gene end by 9 bases; junction bases not matched to a gene: 10. The CDR3 is 15 residues long.

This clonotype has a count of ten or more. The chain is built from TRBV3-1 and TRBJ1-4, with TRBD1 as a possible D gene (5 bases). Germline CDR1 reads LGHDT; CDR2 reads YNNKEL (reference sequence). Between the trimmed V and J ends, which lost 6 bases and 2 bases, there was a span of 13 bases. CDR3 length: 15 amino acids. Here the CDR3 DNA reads TGTGCCAGCAGACGGACCAGGGAGACTAATGAAAAACTGTTTTTT. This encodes CASRRTRETNEKLFF.

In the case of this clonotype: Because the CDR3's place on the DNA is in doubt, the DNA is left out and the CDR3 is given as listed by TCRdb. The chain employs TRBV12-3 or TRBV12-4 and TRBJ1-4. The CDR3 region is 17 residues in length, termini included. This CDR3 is CASSQHFGRATNEKLFF.